The clone carrying this TCR beta chain has ten or more counts. Its antigen is currently unknown. The sample is drawn from a study of CD8+CD57+ T cells in acquired aplastic anemia. Study-level results: Patient and control CD8+ Simpson's diversity was not significantly different. Between patients and controls, around 30 CD8+ CDR3 sequences were found in common.

The CDR3 has 17 residues. The germline CDR1 and CDR2 sequences are SGDLS and YYNGEE. Trimming stripped 0 bases from V and 0 bases from J, with 12 bases between. Profiles of TCR beta VDJ and CDR3 were generated from a genomic DNA template. TCRdb fed the reads into MiXCR, producing one record per CDR3 protein. The table has around 200,000 distinct CDR3 sequences, approximately 48% seen once; the top ten hold 10% to 15%. Only patients with CD8+CD57+ cell expansion on flow cytometry were chosen for sequencing. The clonotype originates from a human donor with aplastic anemia. This rearrangement joins TRBV9 to TRBJ1-4, with no clear D. Material for sequencing was sorted CD4+, CD8+, or CD8+CD57+ T cells (not recorded which) from PBMCs. CDR3 region: CASSVGGRLSTNEKLFF. CDR3 DNA sequence: TGTGCCAGCAGCGTAGGTGGACGACTTTCAACTAATGAAAAACTGTTTTTT.